What follows is one T cell receptor beta chain and its context. The antigen is not known. Employing constant-segment primers, 5'RACE generated TCR alpha and TCR beta cDNA libraries bearing sample barcodes and UMIs. Each CDR3 protein gets one entry after TCRdb re-called the 5' RACE reads with MiXCR. The profile shows about 410,000 distinct CDR3 sequences, around a quarter of them singletons. The sample comes from a study of T-cell memory formation after mild COVID-19. Study in general: Largely donor-specific TCR clusters were found.

Study-wide findings and caveats: The study detected some responding clones in pre-infection memory, suggesting cross-reactive memory joined.

The CDR3 runs 16 residues. Germline CDR1 SGHKS, CDR2 YYEKEE (reference sequence). V lost 4 bases to trimming and J lost 3 bases; unmatched junction nucleotides: 13. The clonotype was recovered from an adult woman who had mild COVID-19 (a few samples of this study predate the infection). Cell type and time point are not known. The rearrangement links TRBV5-5 to TRBJ2-7; 7 bases are shared with TRBD1. The specimen was PBMCs or a T cell subset sorted from them (not recorded which). CDR3 DNA: TGTGCCAGCAGCCCCTGGACAGGAACGATCCTCTACGAGCAGTACTTC. Translated, it gives CASSPWTGTILYEQYF.